What follows are 8 T cell receptor beta chains derived from one specimen sequenced in a study of cytomegalovirus exposure and HLA in healthy donors. Both 60 Vbeta primers and 13 Jbeta primers went into the PCR. TCRdb's copy holds only in-frame clones and misses some; the assay was immunoSEQ multiplex PCR. The data hold roughly 130,000 clones, with more than 75% observed a single time. Input material: PBMCs. Receptors originate from a female donor in good health and CMV-seronegative.

This clone was detected a few times. V gene TRBV9 combines with J gene TRBJ2-3; possible D gene TRBD2, 5 bases. Per germline, CDR1 SGDLS and CDR2 YYNGEE. Trimming left V 4 bases short and J 0 bases short, with 12 bases between. This CDR3 has 15 residues. CDR3 region: CASSPLTGSTDTQYF. CDR3 DNA sequence: TGTGCCAGCAGCCCTTTGACGGGGAGCACAGATACGCAGTATTTT. The whole variable domain, remainder taken from reference TRBV9 and TRBJ2-3, is DSGVTQTPKHLITATGQRVTLRCSPRSGDLSVYWYQQSLDQGLQFLIQYYNGEERAKGNILERFSAQQFPDLHSELNLSSLELGDSALYFCASSPLTGSTDTQYFGPGTRLTVL.

The chain uses TRBV7-9 and TRBJ2-5, with 10 bases aligning to TRBD1. TRBJ2-7 explains the end of the DNA better; the J call may be wrong. This CDR3 has 14 amino acids. Germline CDR1 reads SEHNR; CDR2 reads FQNEAQ (reference sequence). The CDR3 protein is CASSSGTGVHEQYF. In DNA form, the CDR3 reads TGTGCCAGCAGCAGCGGGACAGGGGTCCACGAGCAGTACTTC.

The V call is TRBV18, the J call TRBJ1-2; weak D call: TRBD1 (6 bases). V was cut by 4 bases and J by 2 bases, with 8 bases left in between. The CDR3 has 13 residues. Per germline, CDR1 KGHSH and CDR2 LQKENI. Here the CDR3 reads CASSLGQNYGYTF. CDR3 in DNA: TGTGCCAGCTCACTAGGACAGAACTATGGCTACACCTTC.

The chain couples TRBV6-1 to TRBJ2-1; D gene unclear. Germline V lookup: CDR1 MNHNS, CDR2 SASEGT. Trimming took 5 bases from V and 8 from J, leaving 7 bases between them. The CDR3 is made up of 11 amino acids. The CDR3 nucleotides are TGTGCCAGCAGTAGCGCATATGAGCAGTTCTTC. This encodes CASSSAYEQFF.

The chain uses TRBV15 and TRBJ2-2, with TRBD2 matching 8 bases. Germline-derived CDR1 and CDR2 are LNHNV and YYDKDF (reference sequence). The CDR3 sequence is 16 residues long. J was trimmed by 5 bases and V by 8 bases; bases with no gene match: 13. CDR3 bases: TGTGCCACCCGCCCTCGGAGCGGGAGTTCTACCGGGGAGCTGTTTTTT. It codes for CATRPRSGSSTGELFF.

The CDR3 spells CASSLSGGTSTDTQYF. CDR3 coding DNA: TGTGCCAGCAGCTTGTCTGGAGGGACGAGCACAGATACGCAGTATTTT. This chain connects TRBV5-4 to TRBJ2-3; the D gene is possibly TRBD2 (6 bases). V lost 1 base and J lost 0, with 12 bases in between. CDR3 length: 16 amino acids. Germline V lookup: CDR1 SGHNT, CDR2 YYREEE (reference sequence).

V gene TRBV2 combines with J gene TRBJ2-2; 7 nucleotides match TRBD2. Germline assignment: CDR1 SNHLY and CDR2 FYNNEI. Losses at the gene ends were 8 bases for V and 0 bases for J; bases not matched to a gene: 6. The CDR3 totals 15 residues. This CDR3 is CASRLAASNTGELFF. DNA of the CDR3: TGTGCCAGCCGGCTAGCGGCTTCGAACACCGGGGAGCTGTTTTTT.

CDR3 nucleotides: TGTGCCAGCTCGGGGGTGTCATCTCTCTCTGGAAACACCATATATTTT. This codes for CASSGVSSLSGNTIYF. The V and J genes are TRBV9 and TRBJ1-3, with D tentatively TRBD1 (5 bases). The CDR3 is 16 residues long. V was shortened by 7 bases and J by 0 bases, with 17 bases between the two germline ends. Germline CDR1 reads SGDLS; CDR2 reads YYNGEE.